This is a list of T cell receptor beta chains from one sample in a study of T cells of healthy individuals. TCRdb used MiXCR to reprocess the 5' RACE reads, holding one entry per CDR3 protein. The table has tens of thousands of distinct CDR3 sequences, about 5% seen once. Receptors were obtained from a human donor in good health. The CDR3 runs from the conserved cysteine through the conserved F or W. D genes are given only for firm matches. Clone size is given for some rows only: seen once, a few or many times, or a class if the clone is expanded.

V	size	J	D	CDR3	DNA
TRBV11-2	few	TRBJ1-2	TRBD1	CASSLGTGGYGYTF	TGTGCCAGCAGCCTAGGGACAGGGGGCTATGGCTACACCTTC
TRBV4-2	many	TRBJ2-6	-	CASSPTGANVLTF	TGTGCCAGCAGCCCCACTGGGGCCAACGTCCTGACTTTC
TRBV18	many	TRBJ2-7	TRBD2	CASSPAASGSAEQYF	TGTGCCAGCTCACCCGCGGCTAGCGGGAGTGCCGAGCAGTACTTC
TRBV20-1	-	TRBJ2-5	-	CSARGGVDAGLQETQYF	TGCAGTGCTAGAGGCGGCGTGGACGCAGGCCTTCAAGAGACCCAGTACTTC
TRBV7-9	many	TRBJ2-1	-	CASSTGGANNEQFF	TGTGCCAGCAGCACCGGGGGCGCGAACAATGAGCAGTTCTTC
TRBV5-1	few	TRBJ1-2	-	CASSPRVGGADYGYTF	TGCGCCAGCAGCCCGAGAGTGGGGGGCGCAGACTATGGCTACACCTTC
TRBV14	few	TRBJ1-3	-	CASSQDPPGRRGNTIYF	TGTGCCAGCAGCCAAGATCCACCGGGACGGCGGGGAAACACCATATATTTT
TRBV9	-	TRBJ2-2	TRBD2	CASSAGTSENTGELFF	TGTGCCAGCAGCGCCGGGACTAGCGAGAACACCGGGGAGCTGTTTTTT
TRBV6-2/TRBV6-3	few	TRBJ2-7	-	CASSYVAAYEQYF	TGTGCCAGCAGTTACGTAGCAGCCTACGAGCAGTACTTC
TRBV4-1	many	TRBJ2-5	-	CASSHTPEGTQYF	TGCGCCAGCAGTCATACCCCAGAAGGGACCCAGTACTTC
TRBV3-1	-	TRBJ1-5	-	CASSGAVGQPQHF	TGTGCCAGCAGCGGGGCTGTGGGTCAGCCCCAGCATTTT
TRBV19	many	TRBJ1-1	TRBD1	CASSFDRGTEAFF	TGTGCCAGTAGCTTTGACAGGGGCACTGAAGCTTTCTTT
TRBV6-2/TRBV6-3	many	TRBJ2-7	-	CASSYSRPPSYEQYF	TGTGCCAGCAGTTACTCGAGACCGCCTTCCTACGAGCAGTACTTC
TRBV12-3/TRBV12-4	many	TRBJ1-2	-	CASSSRLRGTNYGYTF	TGTGCCAGCAGTTCCCGACTCAGGGGAACTAACTATGGCTACACCTTC
TRBV4-2	medium-sized	TRBJ2-7	TRBD2	CASSQEKLAGDEQYF	TGTGCCAGCAGCCAAGAAAAATTAGCGGGAGACGAGCAGTACTTC
TRBV11-2	-	TRBJ2-2	-	CASSLEGSDTGELFF	TGTGCCAGCAGCTTAGAGGGAAGCGACACCGGGGAGCTGTTTTTT
TRBV18	few	TRBJ1-1	-	CASSPPVDLSGENTEAFF	TGTGCCAGCTCACCACCGGTGGACTTATCCGGGGAGAACACTGAAGCTTTCTTT
TRBV9	many	TRBJ2-2	-	CASSVRFGGAEAGELFF	TGTGCCAGCAGCGTCAGGTTTGGTGGAGCGGAGGCCGGGGAGCTGTTTTTT
TRBV2	many	TRBJ2-7	-	CASSEGGNYEQYF	TGTGCCAGCAGTGAAGGTGGGAATTACGAGCAGTACTTC
TRBV11-1	-	TRBJ1-4	-	CASSPTDTEKLFF	TGTGCCAGCAGCCCAACGGACACTGAAAAACTGTTTTTT
TRBV12-3/TRBV12-4	few	TRBJ1-4	-	CASSLGGTNEKLFF	TGTGCCAGCAGTTTAGGGGGGACTAATGAAAAACTGTTTTTT
TRBV29-1	few	TRBJ2-3	-	CSVTRGSSTDTQYF	TGCAGCGTGACTCGAGGCTCGAGCACAGATACGCAGTATTTT
TRBV5-6	many	TRBJ2-3	TRBD2	CASSFPGLAGRRADTQYF	TGTGCCAGCAGCTTTCCGGGACTAGCGGGGAGACGGGCAGATACGCAGTATTTT
TRBV4-2	many	TRBJ2-6	-	CASSQEDNTGANVLTF	TGTGCCAGCAGCCAAGAGGATAATACTGGGGCCAACGTCCTGACTTTC
TRBV6-5	large	TRBJ2-5	-	CASSYPQGEGVETQYF	TGTGCCAGCAGTTACCCGCAAGGCGAGGGGGTAGAGACCCAGTACTTC
TRBV5-1	-	TRBJ1-2	-	CASSLEYGNGYTF	TGCGCCAGCAGCTTGGAGTATGGAAATGGCTACACCTTC
TRBV20-1	few	TRBJ1-1	-	CSATQLGTRGTEAFF	TGCAGTGCCACCCAACTGGGGACGAGGGGGACTGAAGCTTTCTTT
TRBV7-9	many	TRBJ1-2	-	CASSSGGVQDYGYTF	TGTGCCAGCAGCAGCGGTGGGGTACAGGACTATGGCTACACCTTC
TRBV11-2	few	TRBJ2-4	TRBD1	CACDRGLAKNIQYF	TGTGCCTGTGACAGGGGTCTCGCCAAAAACATTCAGTACTTC
TRBV7-6	many	TRBJ2-7	-	CASSLRGGAQGEQYF	TGTGCCAGCAGCCTCAGGGGAGGGGCTCAAGGGGAGCAGTACTTC
TRBV7-2	many	TRBJ2-5	-	CASSLWVWGAEETQYF	TGTGCCAGCAGCTTATGGGTTTGGGGGGCGGAGGAGACCCAGTACTTC
TRBV7-2	many	TRBJ1-1	TRBD1	CASSLGQGTEAFF	TGTGCCAGCAGCTTGGGACAGGGGACTGAAGCTTTCTTT
TRBV7-9	many	TRBJ2-3	TRBD2	CASSLDLAGATDTQYF	TGTGCCAGCAGCTTAGATCTAGCGGGAGCCACAGATACGCAGTATTTT
TRBV20-1	many	TRBJ2-1	TRBD2	CSANWARAGDLQSSYNEQFF	TGCAGTGCTAATTGGGCCAGAGCGGGAGACCTACAGAGCTCCTACAATGAGCAGTTCTTC
TRBV2	many	TRBJ2-1	-	CASSERGAYNEQFF	TGTGCCAGCAGTGAACGGGGTGCGTACAATGAGCAGTTCTTC
TRBV11-2	many	TRBJ1-1	TRBD1	CASSRQLAGTGVSEAFF	TGTGCCAGCAGCCGTCAGTTGGCCGGGACAGGGGTTTCTGAAGCTTTCTTT
TRBV5-1	many	TRBJ1-1	-	CASSSQNRANTEAFF	TGCGCCAGCAGCTCCCAAAACAGGGCCAACACTGAAGCTTTCTTT
TRBV3-1	many	TRBJ2-2	-	CASSQSDTGELFF	TGTGCCAGCAGCCAAAGTGACACCGGGGAGCTGTTTTTT
TRBV11-2	many	TRBJ2-2	-	CASSVVGELFF	TGTGCCAGCTCCGTCGTAGGGGAGCTGTTTTTT
TRBV4-1	few	TRBJ1-5	TRBD1	CASSQVFRTGKNQPQHF	TGCGCCAGCAGCCAAGTTTTTAGGACAGGCAAAAATCAGCCCCAGCATTTT
TRBV6-2/TRBV6-3	many	TRBJ2-2	TRBD2	CASRRSGRANTGELFF	TGTGCCAGCAGGAGGAGCGGGAGGGCCAACACCGGGGAGCTGTTTTTT
TRBV9	few	TRBJ1-3	-	CASSVTFGGTGNTIYF	TGTGCCAGCAGCGTCACCTTTGGGGGGACTGGAAACACCATATATTTT
TRBV5-1	many	TRBJ2-2	TRBD2	CASSPWTSRAGGLTGELFF	TGCGCCAGCAGCCCTTGGACCTCCCGGGCGGGGGGGCTCACCGGGGAGCTGTTTTTT
TRBV12-3/TRBV12-4	many	TRBJ2-2	-	CASSLSGELFF	TGTGCCAGCAGTTTAAGCGGGGAGCTGTTTTTT
TRBV19	-	TRBJ2-5	-	CASRRTEEETQYF	TGTGCCAGTAGACGGACGGAGGAGGAGACCCAGTACTTC
TRBV3-1	many	TRBJ2-3	TRBD2	CASSPQREEWDTQYF	TGTGCCAGCAGCCCCCAGCGGGAGGAGTGGGATACGCAGTATTTT
TRBV25-1	-	TRBJ1-1	-	CASSQHVNTEAFF	TGTGCCAGCAGCCAACATGTGAACACTGAAGCTTTCTTT
TRBV7-9	-	TRBJ2-3	TRBD2	CASSLGVSGGLTNTQYF	TGTGCCAGCAGCTTAGGGGTCAGCGGGGGGCTCACGAATACGCAGTATTTT
TRBV20-1	few	TRBJ2-7	-	CSVPRLGHYEQYF	TGCAGTGTCCCAAGACTAGGCCACTACGAGCAGTACTTC
TRBV7-2	many	TRBJ1-1	-	CASNPTRETEAFF	TGTGCCAGCAACCCTACGAGGGAGACTGAAGCTTTCTTT
TRBV5-1	-	TRBJ1-1	-	CASSFPRSREAFF	TGCGCCAGCAGCTTCCCAAGGAGCCGGGAAGCTTTCTTT
TRBV5-1	few	TRBJ1-1	-	CASSWAGMEAFF	TGCGCCAGCAGCTGGGCGGGGATGGAAGCTTTCTTT
TRBV6-5	-	TRBJ1-6	-	CASKDWESSYNSPLHF	TGTGCCAGCAAAGATTGGGAAAGCTCCTATAATTCACCCCTCCACTTT
TRBV5-1	-	TRBJ1-1	-	CASSFRGDMNTEAFF	TGCGCCAGCAGCTTCCGGGGCGACATGAACACTGAAGCTTTCTTT
TRBV29-1	many	TRBJ2-6	-	CSVVQSGANVLTF	TGCAGCGTTGTTCAGTCTGGGGCCAACGTCCTGACTTTC
TRBV5-1	many	TRBJ2-1	TRBD1	CASSIGQGNEQFF	TGCGCCAGCAGCATCGGACAGGGCAATGAGCAGTTCTTC
TRBV6-1	many	TRBJ2-3	TRBD2	CASNLLADHTDTQYF	TGTGCCAGCAACCTACTAGCGGACCACACAGATACGCAGTATTTT